This T cell receptor (beta chain) appears in the sequencing data of a study of blood T cell repertoires in COVID-19. Study overall: COVID-19 samples collected from the United States, Italy and Spain covered acute and convalescent phases.

J was trimmed by 7 bases and V by 4 bases; bases with no gene match: 8. CDR3 length: 14 residues. Germline-derived CDR1 and CDR2 are LGHDT and YNNKEL (reference sequence). This clone appeared a single time. TCRdb's copy holds only in-frame clones and misses some; the assay was immunoSEQ multiplex PCR. The sample holds about 150,000 clones, roughly four fifths seen once. This chain joins TRBV3-1 (or the pseudogene TRBV3-2) and TRBJ2-3; TRBD1 aligns across 7 bases. Sequencing was performed on peripheral blood. The receptor was isolated from a woman older than 75 with acute or convalescent COVID-19. The CDR3 DNA reads as TGTGCCAGCAGCCTCGAGGGGGCACATTATACGCAGTATTTT. Translated, it gives CASSLEGAHYTQYF.